Listed below are T cell receptor beta chains from one sample, sequenced in a study of blood T cell repertoires in COVID-19. Repertoires were generated with immunoSEQ multiplex PCR, while TCRdb's copy carries only in-frame clones and drops some. The profile shows more than 200,000 clones, over 70% of them singletons. The specimen sequenced was peripheral blood. Every receptor here comes from a woman aged 80 or over with acute or convalescent COVID-19. CDR3s include the opening cysteine and the closing phenylalanine or tryptophan. D genes are given only for firm matches. Some rows have no size entry. The others give once, few or many, or a class for an expanded clone.

d_gene: TRBD1
abundance: -
j_gene: TRBJ1-1
v_gene: TRBV30
CDR3nt: TGTGCCTGGAAAGGACAGGGGGTCTTGAGGAACACTGAAGCTTTCTTT
CDR3aa: CAWKGQGVLRNTEAFF

d_gene: -
abundance: -
j_gene: TRBJ1-2
v_gene: TRBV6-4
CDR3nt: TGTGCCAGCAGTGACGCTCAGGGTTACGGCTACACCTTC
CDR3aa: CASSDAQGYGYTF

d_gene: TRBD2
abundance: -
j_gene: TRBJ2-7
v_gene: TRBV6-1
CDR3nt: TGTGCCAGCATGTCTCTAGCGGGAGGGGGTGAGCAGTACTTC
CDR3aa: CASMSLAGGGEQYF

d_gene: -
abundance: -
j_gene: TRBJ2-1
v_gene: TRBV6-5
CDR3nt: TGTGCCACCCAAAGAGGGTTTATGTACAATGAGCAGTTCTTC
CDR3aa: CATQRGFMYNEQFF

d_gene: -
abundance: -
j_gene: TRBJ2-7
v_gene: TRBV25-1
CDR3nt: TGTGCCAGCAGCCCCGGTCAGGGGTCTAGCTTTTACTACGAGCAGTACTTC
CDR3aa: CASSPGQGSSFYYEQYF

d_gene: -
abundance: once
j_gene: TRBJ1-1
v_gene: TRBV7-3
CDR3nt: TGTGCCAGCAGTATTGGGCTCCTGAACACTGAAGCTTTCTTT
CDR3aa: CASSIGLLNTEAFF

d_gene: -
abundance: -
j_gene: TRBJ1-5
v_gene: TRBV23-1
CDR3nt: TGCGCCAGTCATTGGGACTCAAATAGCAATCAGCCCCAGCATTTT
CDR3aa: CASHWDSNSNQPQHF

d_gene: -
abundance: few
j_gene: TRBJ2-7
v_gene: TRBV4-1
CDR3nt: TGCGCCAGCAGCCAAGATGTAACAGGTTGGCAGTACTTC
CDR3aa: CASSQDVTGWQYF

d_gene: TRBD2
abundance: few
j_gene: TRBJ2-2
v_gene: TRBV6-5
CDR3nt: TGTGCCAGCTCCAGGACTAGCCGGGACACCGGGGAGCTGTTTTTT
CDR3aa: CASSRTSRDTGELFF

d_gene: -
abundance: -
j_gene: TRBJ2-1
v_gene: TRBV18
CDR3nt: TGTGCCAGCTCCCGAGGGTCGGGGTTTGGGAATAATGAGCAGTTCTTC
CDR3aa: CASSRGSGFGNNEQFF

d_gene: -
abundance: -
j_gene: TRBJ1-1
v_gene: TRBV6-5
CDR3nt: TGTGCCAGCAGTAATCAGGGGAACGCTGAAGCTTTCTTT
CDR3aa: CASSNQGNAEAFF

d_gene: -
abundance: -
j_gene: TRBJ2-3
v_gene: TRBV9
CDR3nt: TGTGCCAGCAGCGGAGATCGAGTTGGTGGAGATACGCAGTATTTT
CDR3aa: CASSGDRVGGDTQYF

d_gene: -
abundance: -
j_gene: TRBJ1-1
v_gene: TRBV12-3/TRBV12-4
CDR3nt: TGTGCCACCACCGGGGGGAGTGAAGCTTTCTTT
CDR3aa: CATTGGSEAFF

d_gene: -
abundance: -
j_gene: TRBJ1-5
v_gene: TRBV19
CDR3nt: TGTGCCAGTAGTATAGTAGGGAGTAATCAGCCCCAGCATTTT
CDR3aa: CASSIVGSNQPQHF

d_gene: TRBD1
abundance: -
j_gene: TRBJ1-6
v_gene: TRBV5-6
CDR3nt: TGTGCCAGCAGCTTGTATGACAGGGGGCCCTCCTATAATTCACCCCTCCACTTT
CDR3aa: CASSLYDRGPSYNSPLHF

d_gene: -
abundance: -
j_gene: TRBJ2-5
v_gene: TRBV28
CDR3nt: TGTGCCAGCAGTTTATTGGCCGGGGGCGGGAGAGAAGCCCAGTACTTC
CDR3aa: CASSLLAGGGREAQYF

d_gene: TRBD1
abundance: -
j_gene: TRBJ2-7
v_gene: TRBV5-1
CDR3nt: TGCGCCAGCAGCATTGGGACAGGGGAAGCCTACGAGCAGTACTTC
CDR3aa: CASSIGTGEAYEQYF

d_gene: TRBD1
abundance: -
j_gene: TRBJ1-1
v_gene: TRBV18
CDR3nt: TGTGCCAGCTCACCAAGAGGGGGCAACACTGAAGCTTTCTTT
CDR3aa: CASSPRGGNTEAFF

d_gene: -
abundance: few
j_gene: TRBJ1-1
v_gene: TRBV9
CDR3nt: TGTGCCAGCAGCGTAGAAGGCGGACAGTTGAACACTGAAGCTTTCTTT
CDR3aa: CASSVEGGQLNTEAFF

d_gene: TRBD2
abundance: -
j_gene: TRBJ2-7
v_gene: TRBV5-1
CDR3nt: TGCGCCAGCAGCTTGGTGGCGCGGGGGGGTTACGAGCAGTACTTC
CDR3aa: CASSLVARGGYEQYF

d_gene: -
abundance: -
j_gene: TRBJ1-5
v_gene: TRBV19
CDR3nt: TGTGCCAGTAGCCAGGGCAGCAATCAGCCCCAGCATTTT
CDR3aa: CASSQGSNQPQHF

d_gene: -
abundance: -
j_gene: TRBJ2-2
v_gene: TRBV5-1
CDR3nt: TGCGCCAGCAGCTTGGATACCGCGGGGACCGGGGAGCTGTTTTTT
CDR3aa: CASSLDTAGTGELFF

d_gene: -
abundance: -
j_gene: TRBJ2-2
v_gene: TRBV6-5
CDR3nt: TGTGCCAGCAGCCCCGGGGGCACCGGGGAGCTGTTTTTT
CDR3aa: CASSPGGTGELFF

d_gene: TRBD1
abundance: -
j_gene: TRBJ2-7
v_gene: TRBV3-1/TRBV3-2
CDR3nt: TGTGCCAGCAGCCAAGGGTATAGATGGGGACAGGAGTTCTCCTACGAGCAGTACTTC
CDR3aa: CASSQGYRWGQEFSYEQYF

d_gene: -
abundance: -
j_gene: TRBJ1-1
v_gene: TRBV6-4
CDR3nt: TGTGCCAGCAGCGATTCGAGGGGGGGGAACACTGAAGCTTTCTTT
CDR3aa: CASSDSRGGNTEAFF

d_gene: TRBD1
abundance: few
j_gene: TRBJ2-1
v_gene: TRBV19
CDR3nt: TGTGCCAGTGCCGGAGGACAGGCCTCAATCAATGAGCAGTTCTTC
CDR3aa: CASAGGQASINEQFF

d_gene: -
abundance: -
j_gene: TRBJ2-7
v_gene: TRBV7-2
CDR3nt: TGTGCCAGCAGCCCCCCGGTGTCCTACGAGCAGTACTTC
CDR3aa: CASSPPVSYEQYF

d_gene: TRBD1
abundance: once
j_gene: TRBJ2-7
v_gene: TRBV28
CDR3nt: TGTGCCAGCAGTACAGGGGGTCAGACCTACGAGCAGTACTTC
CDR3aa: CASSTGGQTYEQYF

d_gene: TRBD1
abundance: -
j_gene: TRBJ2-3
v_gene: TRBV6-5
CDR3nt: TGTGCCAGCAGCCTCCGGGACAGGGGCACAGATACGCAGTATTTT
CDR3aa: CASSLRDRGTDTQYF

d_gene: -
abundance: few
j_gene: TRBJ2-2
v_gene: TRBV5-6
CDR3nt: TGTGCCAGCAGCTTCAGGGGTACGAACACCGGGGAGCTGTTTTTT
CDR3aa: CASSFRGTNTGELFF

d_gene: -
abundance: -
j_gene: TRBJ1-2
v_gene: TRBV28
CDR3nt: TGTGCCAGCAGTTCCTCAGGGGCTCAGAACTATGGCTACACCTTC
CDR3aa: CASSSSGAQNYGYTF

d_gene: -
abundance: few
j_gene: TRBJ1-4
v_gene: TRBV6-5
CDR3nt: TGTGCCAGCAGAAACTACGCAACTAATGAAAAACTGTTTTTT
CDR3aa: CASRNYATNEKLFF

d_gene: TRBD2
abundance: once
j_gene: TRBJ2-1
v_gene: TRBV19
CDR3nt: TGTGCCAGCGGGTCCAGGGCGGGAGGGTTGAATGAGCAGTTCTTC
CDR3aa: CASGSRAGGLNEQFF

d_gene: -
abundance: once
j_gene: TRBJ1-4
v_gene: TRBV28
CDR3nt: TGTGCTACGGGGGGAGGGGCTGGTGAAAAACTGTTTTTT
CDR3aa: CATGGGAGEKLFF

d_gene: -
abundance: -
j_gene: TRBJ1-5
v_gene: TRBV15
CDR3nt: TGTGCCACCTCGAGTACGGGGGGCACCAATCAGCCCCAGCATTTT
CDR3aa: CATSSTGGTNQPQHF

d_gene: -
abundance: -
j_gene: TRBJ1-4
v_gene: TRBV30
CDR3nt: TGTGCCTATGAAGGTCAGGGGGAAAAACTGTTTTTT
CDR3aa: CAYEGQGEKLFF

d_gene: -
abundance: few
j_gene: TRBJ2-3
v_gene: TRBV6-2/TRBV6-3
CDR3nt: TGTGCCAGCAGTTGGCGGGAACCTAGCACAGATACGCAGTATTTT
CDR3aa: CASSWREPSTDTQYF

d_gene: TRBD1
abundance: -
j_gene: TRBJ1-4
v_gene: TRBV6-5
CDR3nt: TGTGCCAGCGAGGACAGGGGCTATGAAAAACTGTTTTTT
CDR3aa: CASEDRGYEKLFF

d_gene: -
abundance: -
j_gene: TRBJ2-5
v_gene: TRBV6-5
CDR3nt: TGTGCCAGCACCCAAAGGGGTTCCCCACAAGAGACCCAGTACTTC
CDR3aa: CASTQRGSPQETQYF

d_gene: -
abundance: -
j_gene: TRBJ1-1
v_gene: TRBV5-1
CDR3nt: TGCGCCAGCGGCTCGGGGTCGGTGAACACTGAAGCTTTCTTT
CDR3aa: CASGSGSVNTEAFF

d_gene: -
abundance: -
j_gene: TRBJ1-4
v_gene: TRBV27
CDR3nt: TGTGCCAGCAGTTTATGGGGGGAGTCTAATGAAAAACTGTTTTTT
CDR3aa: CASSLWGESNEKLFF

d_gene: -
abundance: -
j_gene: TRBJ2-1
v_gene: TRBV6-5
CDR3nt: TGTGCCAGCAGTTTACAGGGTAATGGGTACAATGAGCAGTTCTTC
CDR3aa: CASSLQGNGYNEQFF

d_gene: -
abundance: -
j_gene: TRBJ2-7
v_gene: TRBV5-6
CDR3nt: TGTGCCAGCAGCCCGGGCGCGGGGAGAATCTACGAGCAGTACTTC
CDR3aa: CASSPGAGRIYEQYF

d_gene: -
abundance: -
j_gene: TRBJ1-5
v_gene: TRBV2
CDR3nt: TGTGCCAGCAGTGAACAGGGTGGTAGCAATCAGCCCCAGCATTTT
CDR3aa: CASSEQGGSNQPQHF

d_gene: TRBD1
abundance: -
j_gene: TRBJ2-7
v_gene: TRBV2
CDR3nt: TGTGCCAGCAGCCAACAGGGGGCGATGTACGAGCAGTACTTC
CDR3aa: CASSQQGAMYEQYF

d_gene: TRBD1
abundance: -
j_gene: TRBJ2-5
v_gene: TRBV10-3
CDR3nt: TGTGCCATCAGAACAGGGGACGTATCGACAGAGACCCAGTACTTC
CDR3aa: CAIRTGDVSTETQYF

d_gene: -
abundance: -
j_gene: TRBJ1-5
v_gene: TRBV19
CDR3nt: TGTGCCAGTAGTATAAGACAGACGAATAGCAATCAGCCCCAGCATTTT
CDR3aa: CASSIRQTNSNQPQHF

d_gene: -
abundance: few
j_gene: TRBJ2-2
v_gene: TRBV7-9
CDR3nt: TGTGCCAGCAGCACCACTGTTAAAACCGGGGAGCTGTTTTTT
CDR3aa: CASSTTVKTGELFF

d_gene: -
abundance: -
j_gene: TRBJ1-5
v_gene: TRBV4-1
CDR3nt: TGCGCCAGCAGCCAAGATACGGGATCCACCCTTGGCAATCAGCCCCAGCATTTT
CDR3aa: CASSQDTGSTLGNQPQHF

d_gene: -
abundance: -
j_gene: TRBJ2-7
v_gene: TRBV6-4
CDR3nt: TGTGCCAGCAGCCCCCCGAGGAAGAGCTCCTACGAGCAGTACTTC
CDR3aa: CASSPPRKSSYEQYF

d_gene: -
abundance: -
j_gene: TRBJ2-2
v_gene: TRBV7-8
CDR3nt: TGTGCCAGCAGCTTATACGACAGGACCTTCACCGGGGAGCTGTTTTTT
CDR3aa: CASSLYDRTFTGELFF

d_gene: TRBD2
abundance: -
j_gene: TRBJ2-1
v_gene: TRBV5-1
CDR3nt: TGCGCCAGCAGCTTGTGGCGGGGGGACCTCTCCTACAATGAGCAGTTCTTC
CDR3aa: CASSLWRGDLSYNEQFF

d_gene: -
abundance: -
j_gene: TRBJ1-6
v_gene: TRBV9
CDR3nt: TGTGCCAGCAGCAAACTAGGGAATAATTCACCCCTCCACTTT
CDR3aa: CASSKLGNNSPLHF

d_gene: TRBD1
abundance: -
j_gene: TRBJ1-2
v_gene: TRBV6-6
CDR3nt: TGTGCCAGCAGTTATCAGGGACAGGGGGTAAACTATGGCTACACCTTC
CDR3aa: CASSYQGQGVNYGYTF